This T cell receptor (beta chain) was sequenced for a study of control samples from healthy donors and cancer patients. CDR1 is MNHEY and CDR2 is SMNVEV in the germline V gene (reference sequence). The CDR3 runs to 16 residues. Trimming took off 2 bases at V and 2 bases at J, with 15 bases between the two ends. The method was immunoSEQ multiplex PCR; TCRdb's version includes in-frame clones alone and lacks a portion of them. This sample's table reports roughly 200,000 clones. The sequenced material came from blood. This clonotype was sampled from a woman aged 25-40 years in good health. The rearrangement links TRBV27 to TRBJ1-2; the D gene is possibly TRBD1 (5 bases). The CDR3 sequence is CASSLIYGTGNYGYTF. DNA for the CDR3: TGTGCCAGCAGTTTAATTTACGGGACGGGGAACTATGGCTACACCTTC.